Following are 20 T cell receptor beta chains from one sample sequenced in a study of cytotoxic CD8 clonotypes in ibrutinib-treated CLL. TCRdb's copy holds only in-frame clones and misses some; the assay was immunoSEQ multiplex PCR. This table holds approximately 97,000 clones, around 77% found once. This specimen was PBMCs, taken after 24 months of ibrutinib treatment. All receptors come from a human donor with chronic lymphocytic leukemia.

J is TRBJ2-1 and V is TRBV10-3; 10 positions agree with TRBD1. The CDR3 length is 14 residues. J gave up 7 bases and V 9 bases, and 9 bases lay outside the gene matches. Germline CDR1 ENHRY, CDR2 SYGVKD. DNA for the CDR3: TGTGCCATTCGTCGACAGGGGGCAGGAAATGAGCAGTTCTTC. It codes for CAIRRQGAGNEQFF.

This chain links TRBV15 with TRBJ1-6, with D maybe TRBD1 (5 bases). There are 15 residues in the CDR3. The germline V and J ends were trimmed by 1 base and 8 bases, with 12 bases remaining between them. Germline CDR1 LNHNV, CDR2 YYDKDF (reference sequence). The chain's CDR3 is CATSRAAGGDSPLHF. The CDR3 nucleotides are TGTGCCACCAGCAGAGCAGCTGGAGGGGATTCACCCCTCCACTTT.

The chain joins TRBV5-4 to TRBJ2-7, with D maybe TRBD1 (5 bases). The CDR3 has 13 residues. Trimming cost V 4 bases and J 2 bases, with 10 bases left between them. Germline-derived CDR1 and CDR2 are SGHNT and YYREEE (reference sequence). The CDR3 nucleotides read TGTGCCAGCAGCAAAGGACATACCTACGAGCAGTACTTC. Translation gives CASSKGHTYEQYF.

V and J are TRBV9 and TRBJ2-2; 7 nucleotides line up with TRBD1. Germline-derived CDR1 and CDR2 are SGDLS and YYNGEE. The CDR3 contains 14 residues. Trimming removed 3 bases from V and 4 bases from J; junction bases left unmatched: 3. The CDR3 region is CASSATGTTGELFF. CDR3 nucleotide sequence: TGTGCCAGCAGCGCGACAGGGACCACCGGGGAGCTGTTTTTT.

Here the CDR3 DNA reads TGTGCCAGCTCACTTAATATTGGTGAAGCTTTCTTT. Protein sequence: CASSLNIGEAFF. The rearrangement links TRBV18 to TRBJ1-1; no definite D call. CDR1 is KGHSH, CDR2 LQKENI, per germline. The ends were cut back, 4 bases at V and 7 bases at J, with 10 bases in the middle. The CDR3 spans 12 residues.

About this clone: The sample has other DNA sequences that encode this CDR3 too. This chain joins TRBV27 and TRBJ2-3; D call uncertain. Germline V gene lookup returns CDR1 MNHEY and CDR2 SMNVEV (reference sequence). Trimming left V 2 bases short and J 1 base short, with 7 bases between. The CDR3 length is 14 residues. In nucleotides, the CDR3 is TGTGCCAGCAGTTTAAGAGACCGCACAGATACGCAGTATTTT. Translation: CASSLRDRTDTQYF.

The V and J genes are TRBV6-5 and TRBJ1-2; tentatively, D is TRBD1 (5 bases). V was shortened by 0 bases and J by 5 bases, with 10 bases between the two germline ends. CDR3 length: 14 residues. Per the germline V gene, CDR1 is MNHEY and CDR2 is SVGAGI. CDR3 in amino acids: CASSYSKGVYGYTF. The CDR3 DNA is TGTGCCAGCAGTTACTCGAAAGGGGTGTATGGCTACACCTTC.

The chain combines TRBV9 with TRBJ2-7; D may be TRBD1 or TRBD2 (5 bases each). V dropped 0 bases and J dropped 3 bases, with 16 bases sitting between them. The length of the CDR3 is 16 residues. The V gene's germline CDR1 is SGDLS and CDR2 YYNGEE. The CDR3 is CASSVGPQGSDYEQYF. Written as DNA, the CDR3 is TGTGCCAGCAGCGTAGGCCCCCAGGGTAGCGACTACGAGCAGTACTTC.

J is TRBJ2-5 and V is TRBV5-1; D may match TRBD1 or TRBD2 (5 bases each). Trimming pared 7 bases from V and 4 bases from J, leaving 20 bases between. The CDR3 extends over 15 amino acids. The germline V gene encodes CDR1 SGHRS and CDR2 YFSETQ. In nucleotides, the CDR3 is TGCGCCAGCCAACCTAACCCCGGGGCCCTAGAGACCCAGTACTTC. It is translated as CASQPNPGALETQYF.

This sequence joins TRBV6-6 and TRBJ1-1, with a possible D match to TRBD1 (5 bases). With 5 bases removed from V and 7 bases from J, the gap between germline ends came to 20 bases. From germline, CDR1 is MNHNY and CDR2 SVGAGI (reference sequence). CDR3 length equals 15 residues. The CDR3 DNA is TGTGCCAGCAGTACCCCGCGGGACGGACTTATTGAAGCTTTCTTT. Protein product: CASSTPRDGLIEAFF.

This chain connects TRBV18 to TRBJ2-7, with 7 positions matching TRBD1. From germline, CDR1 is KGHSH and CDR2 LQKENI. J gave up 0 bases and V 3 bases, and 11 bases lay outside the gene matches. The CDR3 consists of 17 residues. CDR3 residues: CASSPPGTARSSYEQYF. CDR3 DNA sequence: TGTGCCAGCTCACCTCCCGGGACAGCGCGGAGCTCCTACGAGCAGTACTTC.

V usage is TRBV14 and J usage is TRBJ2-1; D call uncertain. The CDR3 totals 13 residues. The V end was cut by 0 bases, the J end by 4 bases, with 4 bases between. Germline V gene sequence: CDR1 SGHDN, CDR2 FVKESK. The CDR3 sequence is CASSQDWYNEQFF. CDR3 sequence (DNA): TGTGCCAGCAGCCAAGACTGGTACAATGAGCAGTTCTTC.

The CDR3 is CASSPRSTGLSAYEQYF. CDR3 bases: TGTGCCAGCTCACCCAGGTCGACGGGACTATCGGCCTACGAGCAGTACTTC. V usage is TRBV18 and J usage is TRBJ2-7, with 7 bases identical to TRBD2. V dropped 3 bases and J dropped 2; count of bases not matched to a gene: 13. Germline CDR1 is KGHSH and CDR2 is LQKENI. The CDR3 contains 17 residues.

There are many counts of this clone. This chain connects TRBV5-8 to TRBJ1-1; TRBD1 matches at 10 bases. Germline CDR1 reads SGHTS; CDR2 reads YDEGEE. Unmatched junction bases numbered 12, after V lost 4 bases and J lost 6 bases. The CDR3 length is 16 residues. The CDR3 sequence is CASSRRGQGNFAEAFF. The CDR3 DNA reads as TGTGCCAGCAGCCGCCGGGGACAGGGGAATTTCGCTGAAGCTTTCTTT.

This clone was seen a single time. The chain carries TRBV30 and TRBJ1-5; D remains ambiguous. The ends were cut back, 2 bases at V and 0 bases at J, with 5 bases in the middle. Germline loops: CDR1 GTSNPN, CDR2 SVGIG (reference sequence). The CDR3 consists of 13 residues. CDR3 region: CAWSKNSNQPQHF. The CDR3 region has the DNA TGTGCCTGGAGTAAGAATAGCAATCAGCCCCAGCATTTT. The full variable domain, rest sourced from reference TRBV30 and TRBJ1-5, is SQTIHQWPATLVQPVGSPLSLECTVEGTSNPNLYWYRQAAGRGLQLLFYSVGIGQISSEVPQNLSASRPQDRQFILSSKKLLLSDSGFYLCAWSKNSNQPQHFGDGTRLSIL.

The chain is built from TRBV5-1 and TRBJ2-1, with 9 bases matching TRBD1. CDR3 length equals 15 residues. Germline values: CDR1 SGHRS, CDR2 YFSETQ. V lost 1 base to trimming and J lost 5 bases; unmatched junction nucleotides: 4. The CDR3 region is CASSLFDRGNNEQFF. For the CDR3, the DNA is TGCGCCAGCAGCTTGTTCGACAGGGGGAACAATGAGCAGTTCTTC.

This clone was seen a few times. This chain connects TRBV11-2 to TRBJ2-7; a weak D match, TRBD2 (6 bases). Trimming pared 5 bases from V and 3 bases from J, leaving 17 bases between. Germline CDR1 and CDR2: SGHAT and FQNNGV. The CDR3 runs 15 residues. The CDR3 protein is CASSPRGGILYEQYF. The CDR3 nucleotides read TGTGCCAGCAGCCCCCGGGGCGGGATCCTCTACGAGCAGTACTTC.

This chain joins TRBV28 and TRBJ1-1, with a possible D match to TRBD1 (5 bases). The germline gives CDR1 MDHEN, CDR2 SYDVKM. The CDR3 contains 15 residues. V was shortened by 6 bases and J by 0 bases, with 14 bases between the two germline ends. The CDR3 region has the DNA TGTGCCAGCAGAACCGACAGACGAATGAACACTGAAGCTTTCTTT. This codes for CASRTDRRMNTEAFF. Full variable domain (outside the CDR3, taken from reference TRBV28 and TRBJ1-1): DVKVTQSSRYLVKRTGEKVFLECVQDMDHENMFWYRQDPGLGLRLIYFSYDVKMKEKGDIPEGYSVSREKKERFSLILESASTNQTSMYLCASRTDRRMNTEAFFGQGTRLTVV.

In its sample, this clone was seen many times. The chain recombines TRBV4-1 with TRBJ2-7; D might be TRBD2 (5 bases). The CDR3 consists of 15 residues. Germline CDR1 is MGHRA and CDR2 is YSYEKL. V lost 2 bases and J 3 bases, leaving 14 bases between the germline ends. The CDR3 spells CASSQSGRTGYEQYF. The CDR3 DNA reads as TGCGCCAGCAGCCAAAGCGGCAGGACTGGCTACGAGCAGTACTTC.

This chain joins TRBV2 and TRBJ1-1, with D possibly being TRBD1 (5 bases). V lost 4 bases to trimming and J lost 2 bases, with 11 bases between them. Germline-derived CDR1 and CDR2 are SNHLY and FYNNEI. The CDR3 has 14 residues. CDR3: CASSVGQGNTEAFF. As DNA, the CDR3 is TGTGCCAGCAGTGTGGGTCAGGGTAACACTGAAGCTTTCTTT.